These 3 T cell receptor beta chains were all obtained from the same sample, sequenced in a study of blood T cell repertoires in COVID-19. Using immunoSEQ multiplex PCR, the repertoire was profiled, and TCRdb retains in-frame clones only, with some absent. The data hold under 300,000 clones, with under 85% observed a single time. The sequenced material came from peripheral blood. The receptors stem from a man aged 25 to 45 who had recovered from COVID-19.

The CDR3, as DNA: TGTGCCAGCAGTATGGAGATGAACACTGAAGCTTTCTTT. Translating gives CASSMEMNTEAFF. The rearrangement links TRBV28 to TRBJ1-1; no firm D call. V lost 5 bases and J lost 0, with 7 bases in between. The germline gives CDR1 MDHEN, CDR2 SYDVKM. The CDR3 has 13 residues.

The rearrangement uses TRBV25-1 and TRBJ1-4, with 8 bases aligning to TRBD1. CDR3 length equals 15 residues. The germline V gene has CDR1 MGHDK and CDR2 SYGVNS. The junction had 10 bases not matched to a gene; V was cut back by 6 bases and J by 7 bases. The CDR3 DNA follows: TGTGCCAGCAGATCGACGGGGACAGGTGGTGAAAAACTGTTTTTT. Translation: CASRSTGTGGEKLFF.

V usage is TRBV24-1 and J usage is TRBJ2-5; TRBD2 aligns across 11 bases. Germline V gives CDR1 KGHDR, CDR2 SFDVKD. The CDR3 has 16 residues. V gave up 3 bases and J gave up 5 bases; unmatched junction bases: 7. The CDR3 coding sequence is TGTGCCACCAGTGATCCGACCACTAGCGGGGGTGAGACCCAGTACTTC. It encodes CATSDPTTSGGETQYF.